This TCR beta chain appears in the sequencing data of a study of identical twins. General study results and limits: Shared out-of-frame alpha sequences (those common to twins) showed excess low generation probability.

V shed 4 bases and J 6 bases; nucleotides not matched to a gene: 3. CDR1 is DFQATT and CDR2 is SNEGSKA in the germline V gene (reference sequence). This CDR3 contains 14 residues. TCRdb independently ran MiXCR on the 5' RACE reads; one entry per CDR3 protein. The sample includes roughly 720,000 distinct CDR3 sequences, 18% of them seen just once. Of note for this clonotype: The antigen is undetermined.

The data were also submitted as part of a second study, on T cells expressing NK-cell markers. That study reports: These clonotypes, the leaders elsewhere, also led the CD3+CD56-NKG2C+ fraction in a handful of donors.

This chain connects TRBV20-1 to TRBJ2-1; 13 nucleotides align to TRBD2. Sample: PBMCs. The sequence was collected from a woman aged 18 to 35 in good health. Here the CDR3 reads CSAIGLAGANEQFF. The CDR3 nucleotides are TGCAGTGCTATAGGACTAGCGGGGGCCAATGAGCAGTTCTTC.